These T cell receptor beta chains were read from a single sample in a study of T-cell reconstitution after alpha-beta-depleted transplantation in children. In TCRdb, the PCR reads were re-called with MiXCR into one record per CDR3 protein. The sample includes around 450,000 distinct CDR3 sequences, over 9.5% of them seen just once. This material consisted of PBMCs, taken before TCRalphabeta/CD19-depleted stem cell transplant. The receptors originated from a child aged 2-15 years with inherited bone marrow failure, due to receive a stem cell transplant. The CDR3 runs from the conserved cysteine through the conserved F or W. A D gene is named only where the DNA matches it firmly. Clone sizes are given selectively: once, few, many, or a class where the clone is expanded.

D	size	V	J	DNA	CDR3
.	many	TRBV6-6	TRBJ2-1	TGTGCCAGCAGTTACTCGAAGGGAGAGGGCAATGAGCAGTTCTTC	CASSYSKGEGNEQFF
TRBD2	.	TRBV5-4	TRBJ2-7	TGTGCCAGCAGCACCTTTAGCGGGGGGCCCTACTACGAGCAGTACTTC	CASSTFSGGPYYEQYF
TRBD2	.	TRBV28	TRBJ2-3	TGTGCCAGCAGTTCCCCACAACTAGCGGGAGAATTAGATACGCAGTATTTT	CASSSPQLAGELDTQYF
TRBD1	many	TRBV7-2	TRBJ1-1	TGTGCCAGCAGCCCCTACATGGGTCGACAGGGAAAAGCTTTCTTT	CASSPYMGRQGKAFF
.	few	TRBV19	TRBJ1-5	TGTGCCAGTAGTATAGTCCGAGGGGACCTTAGGGGCAATCAGCCCCAGCATTTT	CASSIVRGDLRGNQPQHF
TRBD2	.	TRBV3-1	TRBJ2-2	TGTGCCAGCAGCCAAGATGGGACTAGCGGAGCCCACACCGGGGAGCTGTTTTTT	CASSQDGTSGAHTGELFF
TRBD2	many	TRBV27	TRBJ2-3	TGTGCCAGCAGCCCCGGACTAGCGGGAGGGCCGGCCACAGATACGCAGTATTTT	CASSPGLAGGPATDTQYF
.	many	TRBV28	TRBJ2-3	TGTGCCAGCAGCTGGGACGCTACCACAGATACGCAGTATTTT	CASSWDATTDTQYF
.	many	TRBV6-2/TRBV6-3	TRBJ2-1	TGTGCCAGCAGTTTGTTTTCTAGCAGGCTAAGATCCTACAATGAGCAGTTCTTC	CASSLFSSRLRSYNEQFF
.	many	TRBV28	TRBJ2-7	TGTGCCAGCAGCCCGTCCGACAGTCACGAGCAGTACTTC	CASSPSDSHEQYF
TRBD2	many	TRBV12-3/TRBV12-4	TRBJ2-5	TGTGCCAGCAGTTTGTATAGCGGGAGGGCCGGAGAGACCCAGTACTTC	CASSLYSGRAGETQYF
TRBD2	few	TRBV9	TRBJ2-1	TGTGCCAGCAGCGTAGCTACTAGCGGGGTCGGCGGCAATGAGCAGTTCTTC	CASSVATSGVGGNEQFF
.	many	TRBV3-1	TRBJ2-1	TGTGCCAGCAGCCAACGCCTGGACAATGAGCAGTTCTTC	CASSQRLDNEQFF
TRBD1	many	TRBV15	TRBJ2-5	TGTGCCACCAGCCTAAGGACAGGGTGGTCGGAGACCCAGTACTTC	CATSLRTGWSETQYF
TRBD1	.	TRBV28	TRBJ2-3	TGTGCCAGCAGCCAACCAATCACAGGGGTCACAGATACGCAGTATTTT	CASSQPITGVTDTQYF
.	many	TRBV6-6	TRBJ1-2	TGTGCCAGCAGATTGGGACTGAACTATGGCTACACCTTC	CASRLGLNYGYTF
.	many	TRBV6-2/TRBV6-3	TRBJ1-5	TGTGCCAGCAGTTATACCGCTGGGGATCAGCCCCAGCATTTT	CASSYTAGDQPQHF
TRBD1	many	TRBV7-9	TRBJ1-3	TGTGCCAGCAGCGGGGGACAGGGCTTTATCTCTGGAAACACCATATATTTT	CASSGGQGFISGNTIYF
.	many	TRBV20-1	TRBJ2-2	TGCAGTGCTAGCCTCTATATGGGGGGCACCGGGGAGCTGTTTTTT	CSASLYMGGTGELFF
TRBD1	many	TRBV5-4	TRBJ2-7	TGTGCCAGCAGCTCACGGGACAGGATTACCTACGAGCAGTACTTC	CASSSRDRITYEQYF
TRBD1	.	TRBV5-6	TRBJ1-2	TGTGCCAGCAGCCCCGGGACAGGGGACGACTATGGCTACACCTTC	CASSPGTGDDYGYTF
.	many	TRBV11-2	TRBJ2-1	TGTGCCAGCAGCTTATCCTTTCACAATGAGCAGTTCTTC	CASSLSFHNEQFF
TRBD1	many	TRBV5-1	TRBJ1-1	TGCGCCAGCAGCGTCCGACAGGGCATGAACACTGAAGCTTTCTTT	CASSVRQGMNTEAFF
.	many	TRBV28	TRBJ2-4	TGTGCCAGCAGCCCCGAGTGGGAGGGGGTTAAAAACATTCAGTACTTC	CASSPEWEGVKNIQYF
.	.	TRBV20-1	TRBJ2-7	TGCAGTGCCATGCCTCCCCCCTACGAGCAGTACTTC	CSAMPPPYEQYF
.	many	TRBV10-3	TRBJ2-7	TGTGCCATCAGTGAGGCGGGGTACGAGCAGTACTTC	CAISEAGYEQYF
.	many	TRBV7-9	TRBJ1-1	TGTGCCAGCAGCCCCCAGAGTGGTCAGTTGAACACTGAAGCTTTCTTT	CASSPQSGQLNTEAFF
.	.	TRBV11-2	TRBJ2-1	TGTGCCAGCAGCACCCGGACAGCTACCTACTCCCACAATGAGCAGTTCTTC	CASSTRTATYSHNEQFF
.	many	TRBV4-3	TRBJ1-1	TGCGCCAGCAGCCAAGATTGGGGGCAGCGCGCTGAAGCTTTCTTT	CASSQDWGQRAEAFF
.	.	TRBV30	TRBJ2-6	TGTGCCTGGAGTATAATCTCTGGGGCCAACGTCCTGACTTTC	CAWSIISGANVLTF
TRBD2	many	TRBV28	TRBJ2-7	TGTGCCAGCGGACGTCTTAGCGGGACCTCCTACGAGCAGTACTTC	CASGRLSGTSYEQYF
.	many	TRBV7-2	TRBJ2-2	TGTGCCAGCAGCTCACGGTTGAATTGGGGTAACACCGGGGAGCTGTTTTTT	CASSSRLNWGNTGELFF
.	many	TRBV20-1	TRBJ2-7	TGCAGTGCTACGAACAGAGAACAGGGGAGGGACGAGCAGTACTTC	CSATNREQGRDEQYF
.	many	TRBV29-1	TRBJ2-5	TGCAGCGTTGAACCCCGCCAGGGTATCGCAGAGACCCAGTACTTC	CSVEPRQGIAETQYF